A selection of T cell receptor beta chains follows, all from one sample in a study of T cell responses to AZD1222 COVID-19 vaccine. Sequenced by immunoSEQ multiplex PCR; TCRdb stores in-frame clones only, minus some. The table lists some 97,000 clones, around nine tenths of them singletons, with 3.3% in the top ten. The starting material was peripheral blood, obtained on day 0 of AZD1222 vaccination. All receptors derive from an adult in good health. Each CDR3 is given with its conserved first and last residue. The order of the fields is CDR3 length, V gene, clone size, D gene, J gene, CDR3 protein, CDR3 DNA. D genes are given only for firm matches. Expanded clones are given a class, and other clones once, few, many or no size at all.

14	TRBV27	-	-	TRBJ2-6	CASSRGTGANVLTF	TGTGCCAGCAGCAGGGGTACTGGGGCCAACGTCCTGACTTTC
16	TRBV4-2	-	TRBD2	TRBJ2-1	CASSQGTSGGSGEQFF	TGTGCCAGCAGCCAGGGGACTAGCGGGGGAAGCGGTGAGCAGTTCTTC
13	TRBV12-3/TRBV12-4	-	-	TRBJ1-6	CASRPTGPQALHF	TGTGCCAGCAGACCGACAGGACCTCAAGCCCTCCACTTT
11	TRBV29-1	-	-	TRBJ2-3	CSPRVGGTQYF	TGCAGCCCCAGAGTGGGGGGTACGCAGTATTTT
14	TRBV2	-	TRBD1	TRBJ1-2	CASTGTATNYGYTF	TGTGCCAGCACGGGGACAGCCACTAACTATGGCTACACCTTC
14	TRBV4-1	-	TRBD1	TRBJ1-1	CASSHTDRGSEAFF	TGCGCCAGCAGTCACACCGACAGGGGATCTGAAGCTTTCTTT
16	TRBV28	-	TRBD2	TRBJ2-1	CASKRSGLAGSNEQFF	TGTGCCAGCAAACGCTCGGGACTAGCGGGGTCGAATGAGCAGTTCTTC
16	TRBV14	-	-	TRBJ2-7	CASSRRLGKHSYEQYF	TGTGCCAGCAGCCGACGATTGGGAAAACATTCCTACGAGCAGTACTTC
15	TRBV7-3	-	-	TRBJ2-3	CASSSQRGPPDTQYF	TGTGCCAGCAGCTCACAAAGGGGACCGCCAGATACGCAGTATTTT
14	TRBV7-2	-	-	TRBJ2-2	CASSLGPRAGELFF	TGTGCCAGCAGCTTAGGGCCGCGGGCCGGGGAGCTGTTTTTT
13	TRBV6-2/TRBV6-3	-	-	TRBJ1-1	CASSYSGSTEAFF	TGTGCCAGCAGTTACTCGGGGTCCACTGAAGCTTTCTTT
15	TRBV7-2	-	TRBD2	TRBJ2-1	CASSLSPSSGDEQFF	TGTGCCAGCAGCTTATCCCCCTCTAGCGGGGATGAGCAGTTCTTC
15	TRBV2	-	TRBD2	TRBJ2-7	CASKNPGGSSYEQYF	TGTGCCAGCAAGAACCCCGGGGGGAGCTCCTACGAGCAGTACTTC
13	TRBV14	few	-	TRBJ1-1	CASSPHMNTEAFF	TGTGCCAGCAGCCCGCACATGAACACTGAAGCTTTCTTT
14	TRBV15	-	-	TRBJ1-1	CATSRDSYADEAFF	TGTGCCACCAGCAGAGATTCGTATGCAGATGAAGCTTTCTTT
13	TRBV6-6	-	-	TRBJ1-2	CAISGGAGYGYTF	TGTGCCATCTCCGGGGGCGCGGGTTATGGCTACACCTTC
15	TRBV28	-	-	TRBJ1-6	CASSPDRALRSPLHF	TGTGCCAGCAGTCCTGACCGGGCGCTGAGATCACCCCTCCACTTT
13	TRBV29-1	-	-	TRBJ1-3	CSIERVSGNTIYF	TGCAGCATAGAAAGGGTATCTGGAAACACCATATATTTT
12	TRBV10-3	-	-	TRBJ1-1	CAISEPGTEAFF	TGTGCCATCAGTGAGCCCGGGACAGAAGCTTTCTTT
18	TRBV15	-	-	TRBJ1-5	CATSRNPRGRVDRQPQHF	TGTGCCACCAGCAGGAACCCTCGGGGTCGAGTGGATCGCCAGCCCCAGCATTTT
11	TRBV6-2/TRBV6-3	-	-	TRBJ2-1	CASSYSGEQFF	TGTGCCAGCAGTTACTCCGGCGAGCAGTTCTTC
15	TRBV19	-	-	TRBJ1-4	CASTDLRGLNEKLFF	TGTGCCAGTACCGACCTCAGGGGACTTAATGAAAAACTGTTTTTT
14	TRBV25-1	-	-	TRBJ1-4	CASSGWLNNEKLFF	TGTGCCAGCAGTGGGTGGTTGAATAATGAAAAACTGTTTTTT
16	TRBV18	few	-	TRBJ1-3	CASSPPSGNLGNTIYF	TGTGCCAGCTCACCACCGTCCGGGAATCTAGGAAACACCATATATTTT
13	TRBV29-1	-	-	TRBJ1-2	CSVRDPSLGGYTF	TGCAGCGTTCGGGACCCGTCCTTAGGGGGCTACACCTTC
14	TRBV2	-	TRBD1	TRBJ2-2	CASIRTGVTGELFF	TGTGCCAGCATTAGAACAGGGGTTACCGGGGAGCTGTTTTTT